The rows below give T cell receptor beta chains drawn from one sample of a study of T cell responses to AZD1222 COVID-19 vaccine. Produced via immunoSEQ multiplex PCR; TCRdb's table is partial and in-frame only. The table shows roughly 110,000 clones, with less than 95% occurring only once. Specimen: peripheral blood, collected 28 days after the second AZD1222 dose. The receptors stem from an adult who received the AZD1222 COVID-19 vaccine. Each CDR3 is given with its conserved first and last residue. A D gene is named only where the DNA matches it firmly. Some rows have no size entry. The others give once, few or many, or a class for an expanded clone.

V gene: TRBV6-5
J gene: TRBJ1-1
D gene: TRBD1
clone size: .
CDR3 DNA: TGTGCCAGCAGGGACAGGGAAGGGAGTAACACTGAAGCTTTCTTT
CDR3 protein: CASRDREGSNTEAFF

V gene: TRBV29-1
J gene: TRBJ2-7
D gene: TRBD1
clone size: .
CDR3 DNA: TGCAGCGTTGAAGAGCCGGACAGGTACGAGCAGTACTTC
CDR3 protein: CSVEEPDRYEQYF

V gene: TRBV6-2/TRBV6-3
J gene: TRBJ1-1
D gene: .
clone size: few
CDR3 DNA: TGTGCCAGCAGTTACCCCGGGAACACTGAAGCTTTCTTT
CDR3 protein: CASSYPGNTEAFF

V gene: TRBV7-9
J gene: TRBJ2-7
D gene: TRBD1
clone size: .
CDR3 DNA: TGTGCCAGCAGCTTAGCCCATTTGAGCGGACAGGAGATATACGAGCAGTACTTC
CDR3 protein: CASSLAHLSGQEIYEQYF

V gene: TRBV4-2
J gene: TRBJ2-6
D gene: .
clone size: .
CDR3 DNA: TGTGCCAGCAGCCAAGAGCCGACAGGTGGGGCCAACGTCCTGACTTTC
CDR3 protein: CASSQEPTGGANVLTF

V gene: TRBV24-1
J gene: TRBJ1-1
D gene: TRBD1
clone size: .
CDR3 DNA: TGTGCCGCTCTCTTACAGGGGGCGATGGCTGAAGCTTTCTTT
CDR3 protein: CAALLQGAMAEAFF

V gene: TRBV19
J gene: TRBJ1-4
D gene: TRBD1
clone size: .
CDR3 DNA: TGTGCCAGTACTATGACAGGGGGAGTTGAAAAACTGTTTTTT
CDR3 protein: CASTMTGGVEKLFF

V gene: TRBV27
J gene: TRBJ1-4
D gene: .
clone size: .
CDR3 DNA: TGTGCCAGCTCGGCTAAGGGGACAAGATGGATTAATGAAAAACTGTTTTTT
CDR3 protein: CASSAKGTRWINEKLFF

V gene: TRBV18
J gene: TRBJ1-2
D gene: TRBD1
clone size: once
CDR3 DNA: TGTGCCAGCTCACCACTTCGGGACAGCCTTAACTATGGCTACACCTTC
CDR3 protein: CASSPLRDSLNYGYTF

V gene: TRBV6-5
J gene: TRBJ2-3
D gene: .
clone size: .
CDR3 DNA: TGTGCCAGCACCGGAGGCCCTAGCACAGATACGCAGTATTTT
CDR3 protein: CASTGGPSTDTQYF

V gene: TRBV11-1
J gene: TRBJ1-1
D gene: .
clone size: .
CDR3 DNA: TGTGCCAGCAGCTTAAGGGCATCTCCCATGAACACTGAAGCTTTCTTT
CDR3 protein: CASSLRASPMNTEAFF

V gene: TRBV6-2/TRBV6-3
J gene: TRBJ1-5
D gene: TRBD1
clone size: .
CDR3 DNA: TGTGCCAGCAGCCTGGACAGGGTTCGGGGCAATCAGCCCCAGCATTTT
CDR3 protein: CASSLDRVRGNQPQHF

V gene: TRBV12-1
J gene: TRBJ2-7
D gene: .
clone size: .
CDR3 DNA: TGTGCCAGCAGCCATCCCACAAAAATCTACCGGGACAGCTCCTACGAGCAGTACTTC
CDR3 protein: CASSHPTKIYRDSSYEQYF

V gene: TRBV30
J gene: TRBJ1-5
D gene: TRBD1
clone size: .
CDR3 DNA: TGTGCCTGGAGCCATACAGGGGGCGTCGGCAATCAGCCCCAGCATTTT
CDR3 protein: CAWSHTGGVGNQPQHF

V gene: TRBV7-9
J gene: TRBJ1-4
D gene: .
clone size: .
CDR3 DNA: TGTGCCAGCAGCCCACCGGGCGCGTACAGTCTTGAAAAACTGTTTTTT
CDR3 protein: CASSPPGAYSLEKLFF

V gene: TRBV6-5
J gene: TRBJ1-1
D gene: .
clone size: .
CDR3 DNA: TGTGCCAGCAGTTACGAGGCCCCCAGAGCGGTCACTGAAGCTTTCTTT
CDR3 protein: CASSYEAPRAVTEAFF

V gene: TRBV18
J gene: TRBJ2-1
D gene: TRBD2
clone size: .
CDR3 DNA: TGTGCCAGCTCCCCCCCTAGCGGGGGGGGTTACAATGAGCAGTTCTTC
CDR3 protein: CASSPPSGGGYNEQFF

V gene: TRBV19
J gene: TRBJ1-4
D gene: .
clone size: .
CDR3 DNA: TGTGCCAGTAGCGGGCCCGACAATGAAAAACTGTTTTTT
CDR3 protein: CASSGPDNEKLFF

V gene: TRBV7-9
J gene: TRBJ1-2
D gene: .
clone size: .
CDR3 DNA: TGTGCCAGCAGCTTCTCGACACAACCCTATGGCTACACCTTC
CDR3 protein: CASSFSTQPYGYTF

V gene: TRBV11-2
J gene: TRBJ1-2
D gene: .
clone size: .
CDR3 DNA: TGTGCCAGCAGCTTAGTCGGGCGGACAGCTAACTATGGCTACACCTTC
CDR3 protein: CASSLVGRTANYGYTF

V gene: TRBV4-1
J gene: TRBJ1-4
D gene: .
clone size: few
CDR3 DNA: TGCGCCAGCAGCCAAGAGGTAGCAGGGGTGTCAACTAATGAAAAACTGTTTTTT
CDR3 protein: CASSQEVAGVSTNEKLFF

V gene: TRBV6-5
J gene: TRBJ2-5
D gene: .
clone size: .
CDR3 DNA: TGTGCCAGCAGAGGGGTCGGCCAAGAGACCCAGTACTTC
CDR3 protein: CASRGVGQETQYF

V gene: TRBV14
J gene: TRBJ2-3
D gene: .
clone size: .
CDR3 DNA: TGTGCCAGCAGCGGCGGGGAGGCGGTAAATACGCAGTATTTT
CDR3 protein: CASSGGEAVNTQYF

V gene: TRBV7-3
J gene: TRBJ1-1
D gene: .
clone size: .
CDR3 DNA: TGTGCCAGCAGCTTGGGCGAGGACACTGAAGCTTTCTTT
CDR3 protein: CASSLGEDTEAFF

V gene: TRBV7-9
J gene: TRBJ2-3
D gene: .
clone size: .
CDR3 DNA: TGTGCCAGCAGCTCGTTCACAGATACGCAGTATTTT
CDR3 protein: CASSSFTDTQYF

V gene: TRBV19
J gene: TRBJ1-4
D gene: .
clone size: .
CDR3 DNA: TGTGCCAGTAGTATCGCCCTCACAGGGATGAATGAAAAACTGTTTTTT
CDR3 protein: CASSIALTGMNEKLFF

V gene: TRBV2
J gene: TRBJ1-2
D gene: .
clone size: once
CDR3 DNA: TGTGCCAGCAGTGAAGAAACAGGGCGGGACTATGGCTACACCTTC
CDR3 protein: CASSEETGRDYGYTF

V gene: TRBV6-4
J gene: TRBJ2-7
D gene: TRBD1
clone size: .
CDR3 DNA: TGTGCCAGCAGTAGGGACAGGGGACAGGCCGAGCAGTACTTC
CDR3 protein: CASSRDRGQAEQYF

V gene: TRBV24-1
J gene: TRBJ2-5
D gene: .
clone size: .
CDR3 DNA: TGTGCCACCAGTGATGGGGTTCGGGAGACCCAGTACTTC
CDR3 protein: CATSDGVRETQYF

V gene: TRBV19
J gene: TRBJ1-6
D gene: .
clone size: .
CDR3 DNA: TGTGCCAGTATGAGGAACCGGGACACCTCCTATAATTCACCCCTCCACTTT
CDR3 protein: CASMRNRDTSYNSPLHF

V gene: TRBV7-2
J gene: TRBJ2-7
D gene: .
clone size: .
CDR3 DNA: TGTGCCAGCAGCGGGATAGTGAGGGTTGGAGAAGAGCAGTACTTC
CDR3 protein: CASSGIVRVGEEQYF

V gene: TRBV21-1
J gene: TRBJ1-2
D gene: .
clone size: .
CDR3 DNA: TGTGCCAGCAGCAATGGGGCCCCGGGGGTCTATGGCTACACCTTC
CDR3 protein: CASSNGAPGVYGYTF

V gene: TRBV3-1/TRBV3-2
J gene: TRBJ1-5
D gene: TRBD1
clone size: .
CDR3 DNA: TGTGCCAGCAGCCTCGGGACAGGGGGCAATCAGCCCCAGCATTTT
CDR3 protein: CASSLGTGGNQPQHF

V gene: TRBV2
J gene: TRBJ1-4
D gene: TRBD1
clone size: .
CDR3 DNA: TGTGCCGGCTCCGGGACAGGGGGCCCTAATGAAAAACTGTTTTTT
CDR3 protein: CAGSGTGGPNEKLFF

V gene: TRBV5-4
J gene: TRBJ1-1
D gene: .
clone size: .
CDR3 DNA: TGTGCCAGCAGCTTAGGGTTGACTGAAGCTTTCTTT
CDR3 protein: CASSLGLTEAFF

V gene: TRBV18
J gene: TRBJ1-4
D gene: .
clone size: .
CDR3 DNA: TGTGCCAGCTCACCTGGGCAGGGCTTTGAAAAACTGTTTTTT
CDR3 protein: CASSPGQGFEKLFF

V gene: TRBV5-5
J gene: TRBJ1-5
D gene: .
clone size: .
CDR3 DNA: TGTGCCAGCAGTTCTGGACAGATCAATCAGCCCCAGCATTTT
CDR3 protein: CASSSGQINQPQHF

V gene: TRBV7-2
J gene: TRBJ1-6
D gene: .
clone size: .
CDR3 DNA: TGTGCCAGCAGCCTCGAGGGGGGTCCACCCCTCCACTTT
CDR3 protein: CASSLEGGPPLHF

V gene: TRBV6-5
J gene: TRBJ2-7
D gene: .
clone size: .
CDR3 DNA: TGTGCCAGCATGGGGGCCCCTTCCTACGAGCAGTACTTC
CDR3 protein: CASMGAPSYEQYF

V gene: TRBV5-1
J gene: TRBJ1-4
D gene: .
clone size: .
CDR3 DNA: TGCGCCAGCAGCTTGGGCAGGGCAGGCGGTAATGAAAAACTGTTTTTT
CDR3 protein: CASSLGRAGGNEKLFF

V gene: TRBV4-1
J gene: TRBJ1-2
D gene: .
clone size: .
CDR3 DNA: TGCGCCAGCAGCCCCAGAGACCCGGGACCCCTATATGGCTACACCTTC
CDR3 protein: CASSPRDPGPLYGYTF

V gene: TRBV3-1/TRBV3-2
J gene: TRBJ2-3
D gene: .
clone size: .
CDR3 DNA: TGTGCCAGCAGCCAAGGCTATAGCACAGATACGCAGTATTTT
CDR3 protein: CASSQGYSTDTQYF

V gene: TRBV19
J gene: TRBJ1-1
D gene: .
clone size: .
CDR3 DNA: TGTGCCAGTAGCGACCGGCAGAACACTGAAGCTTTCTTT
CDR3 protein: CASSDRQNTEAFF